Each of the 5 T cell receptor beta chains below was sequenced from the same sample in a study of T cell repertoires in cytomegalovirus infection. TCRdb re-called the reads through MiXCR, storing one row per CDR3 protein. This sample yields roughly 51,000 distinct CDR3 sequences, of which about 18% are seen a single time; approximately 25% belongs to the top ten. Their specific antigens are unknown. Sequenced material: CD8+ T cells from cultured PBMCs, taken from culture after CMV antigen stimulation. All receptors derive from a human donor in good health (CMV status not recorded). Some clones in this sample may be carry-over from other donors' samples.

The V call is TRBV6-2 or TRBV6-3, the J call TRBJ2-5; D may be TRBD1 or TRBD2 (5 bases each). The germline CDR1 and CDR2 sequences are MNHEY and SVGEGT. Trimming left V 7 bases short and J 5 bases short, with 17 bases between. This CDR3 region has 14 residues. CDR3 region: CASKVGPRPETQYF. The CDR3 DNA sequence: TGTGCCAGCAAGGTGGGACCGAGGCCCGAGACCCAGTACTTC.

Note on this clonotype: A read error may produce the germline difference seen at one junction end. The CDR3: CASSQPGGAETQYF. The CDR3 DNA is TGTGCCAGCAGCCAGCCAGGGGGCGCGGAGACCCAGTACTTC. J is TRBJ2-5 and V is TRBV4-1; 8 nucleotides match TRBD1. Germline CDR1 MGHRA, CDR2 YSYEKL. The CDR3 totals 14 residues.

The chain uses TRBV7-9 and TRBJ2-7; TRBD1 is a possible D gene (6 bases). Germline assignment: CDR1 SEHNR and CDR2 FQNEAQ (reference sequence). The CDR3 runs to 15 residues. The V end lost 5 bases, the J end lost 3 bases, and 17 bases lay between the germline ends. The CDR3: CASSAPQGTIYEQYF. As DNA, the CDR3 is TGTGCCAGCAGCGCCCCACAGGGTACAATCTACGAGCAGTACTTC. The full variable domain, with the rest looked up from reference TRBV7-9 and TRBJ2-7, is DTGVSQNPRHKITKRGQNVTFRCDPISEHNRLYWYRQTLGQGPEFLTYFQNEAQLEKSRLLSDRFSAERPKGSFSTLEIQRTEQGDSAMYLCASSAPQGTIYEQYFGPGTRLTVT.

A few counts support this clonotype. The V call is TRBV11-2, the J call TRBJ2-1; D is ambiguous. The germline V and J ends were trimmed by 6 bases and 7 bases, with 7 bases remaining between them. The CDR3 runs to 11 residues. From germline, CDR1 is SGHAT and CDR2 FQNNGV. CDR3 region: CASRSRNEQFF. CDR3 bases: TGTGCCAGCAGATCTAGAAATGAGCAGTTCTTC.

This clonotype was detected only a few times. The chain links TRBV27 to TRBJ1-3; D not certain. CDR3 length equals 11 residues. Trimming pared 5 bases from V and 3 bases from J, leaving 2 bases between. CDR1 is MNHEY and CDR2 is SMNVEV in the germline V gene (reference sequence). The chain's CDR3 is CASSNGNTIYF. The CDR3 nucleotides read TGTGCCAGCAGTAATGGAAACACCATATATTTT.